This TCR beta chain appears in the sequencing data of a study of T cells after yellow fever vaccination. This clonotype was observed many times. The antigen is not known. MiXCR, run by TCRdb on the 5' RACE reads, gives a single entry per CDR3 protein. The sample lists roughly 180,000 distinct CDR3 sequences; roughly 6.2% were seen once. Per germline, CDR1 SGHRS and CDR2 YFSETQ. This CDR3 is 14 amino acids long. The V and J ends lost 4 bases and 6 bases, in that order; junction bases with no gene match: 6. Study-level findings and limits: From the bulk population, abundant clonotypes could contaminate and appear within FACS-sorted repertoires.

The sample here was CD4+ T cells sorted from PBMCs, taken on the day of the first yellow fever vaccination. J is TRBJ2-4 and V is TRBV5-1; 8 nucleotides match TRBD1. This sequence originates from a man between 18 and 35 years old who received the YFV17D yellow fever vaccine. The CDR3 bases are TGCGCCAGCAGCCCGGGCACAGGGGGAAACATTCAGTACTTC. Its translation is CASSPGTGGNIQYF.